This TCR beta chain was found in a study of shared clonotypes between healthy human individuals (dated by TCRdb to 2018 to 2021). In terms of the full investigation: The cohort included a few men and a couple of women between 18 and 49 years of age. For each donor, CD4 naive and CD4 memory were each run on three plates, CD8 naive on two plates, and CD8 memory on one plate. To increase sequencing depth and limit assay-specific biases, different laboratories used diverse techniques to prepare libraries and sequence TCR repertoires. Leukapheresis yielded between about 0.85 and 9.5 billion PBMCs per donor. Blood TCR repertoires of five healthy adults were deeply sequenced to estimate repertoire size and the extent of clonotype sharing between individuals.

There are 14 amino acids in the CDR3, from cysteine to phenylalanine inclusive. Of the read, only the CDR3 DNA is kept; its 42 bases are in frame from base 1. CDR1 SGHVS and CDR2 FNYEAQ were looked up in the germline V gene. From V the trimming removes 3 bases and from J it removes 7 bases, while the gene matches leave 6 bases of the junction unaccounted for. Here is what the overall study found, with its caveats: Because the study included only a small number of donors, the genetic and exposure-history diversity represented was limited. Sampling was restricted to blood, and TCR repertoires in tissue are likely to differ from TCR repertoires in blood. Larger estimated clonotype richness was generally found for naive subsets than for memory subsets. Pairwise subsampling led to the expectation that sequencing depth would affect the degree of clonotype sharing among donors. Even with the large sequencing depth, rarefaction of the sorted-subset datasets indicated that sequencing was incomplete. Compared with non-shared clonotypes, clonotypes shared by all four sorted-subset donors had higher generation probabilities. Across a handful of donors, roughly 5.4% of naive CD4, roughly 3.4% of naive CD8, under 2.5% of memory CD4, and approximately 0.42% of memory CD8 clonotypes were shared.

The donors were healthy, HIV-negative adults with no recently reported acute infections or vaccinations. Every donor was a Caucasian adult living in Nashville, Tennessee, USA. Magnetic negative selection was used to enrich CD4+ T cells, after which naive cells were positively selected on CD45RA and the negative fraction became the memory subset. Blood was obtained by leukapheresis, after which PBMCs were separated by Ficoll-Histopaque density gradient centrifugation and cryopreserved in liquid nitrogen vapor phase. Purity and quantity of every magnetically sorted T cell population were checked by analytical flow cytometry. Genomic DNA was isolated from every sorted fraction and measured by UV absorbance on a Nanodrop 2000c. This clone was recorded a few times. The antigen it recognizes is unknown. The sample holds no much larger clone one base away, and base qualities are not on file. TCR CDR3 regions were amplified from genomic DNA by multiplex PCR using the deep immunoSEQ assay. Genomic DNA extracted from each cell subset was distributed evenly over all wells of several immunoSEQ 96-well plates, and each plate served as one replicate. For sorted subsets, roughly 190 ng of genomic DNA, equivalent to 25,000 to 35,000 T cell genomes, went into each replicate PCR. The purified libraries were quantified using a Qubit 3.0 fluorometer, sized with a Bioanalyzer 2100, and then quantified again using the KAPA Library Quantification kit. Every immunoSEQ 96-well plate was sequenced on a separate single-read 150-cycle Illumina NextSeq 550 flow cell. The study's processing was this. The immunoSEQ output contained only junctional sequences without quality scores, so filtering could not match that applied to full-length reads. Sequences were annotated with PyIR, a Python wrapper for IgBLAST v1.9, and V/J genes and CDR3 were assigned using IMGT germline references. Any read was removed if the V/J assignment was weak (E-value above 1e-6), the CDR3 was missing, or the read contained stop codons, out-of-frame junctions, or ambiguous translated residues. V3J clonotypes were defined as sequences sharing an identical inferred V gene, J gene, and CDR3 amino acid sequence. Percentage overlap between repertoires was computed as shared unique clonotypes divided by the size of the smaller repertoire. Repertoire richness was assessed with RTK rarefaction, the Chao1 estimator, and Recon v2.1 estimates of unobserved clonotypes. Generation probabilities for all TCRbeta clonotypes obtained by the gDNA method from four donors were computed using OLGA. TCRdb carries this immuneACCESS record with in-frame sequences only. Its versions omit some clonotypes, under half of them owing to an unresolved V gene in the studies checked, with the rest unexplained. V, J and clone size were drawn from that table, and D and trimming were deduced from the DNA. The sample includes 1.4 million to 1.5 million clones, with roughly 97% observed a single time. The ten largest make up about 1% of the sample.

Recombination linked TRBV7-6 to TRBJ2-1, and 7 junction bases match TRBD2. The specimen was naive CD4+ T cells sorted from blood. The meaning of the sample's cell subset or site label: CD45RA+ positively selected. The receptor comes from a man aged 25-40 years in good health. The sequence in DNA is TGTGCCAGCAGCTTCCCTAGCGGAGGAAATGAGCAGTTCTTC. This translates into CASSFPSGGNEQFF.